Below, one T cell receptor beta chain is given with its context. The assay was immunoSEQ multiplex PCR, and TCRdb's table has in-frame clones only and misses some. Of some 120,000 clones detected, around nine tenths appear once; the ten largest clones hold roughly 3.2%. The entry originates in a study of control samples from healthy donors and cancer patients. Deletions cut 1 base from V and 3 bases from J, with 13 bases between. CDR3 length: 15 residues. CDR1 and CDR2 (germline): SNHLY, FYNNEI. Sequencing was done on a sample of blood. The TCR comes from a man in his fifties or sixties in good health. The gene calls are TRBV2 and TRBJ2-7; a weak D match, TRBD2 (6 bases). The CDR3 DNA sequence: TGTGCCAGCAGTGAAGGCAGGGAGGTGGACTACGAGCAGTACTTC. Protein sequence: CASSEGREVDYEQYF.